This T cell receptor beta chain was observed in a study of T cell responses to AZD1222 COVID-19 vaccine. Findings and limits, study-wide: Spike-specific TCR depth and breadth grew after two AZD1222 doses.

Comment on this clone: Its antigen is still unknown.

Generated by immunoSEQ multiplex PCR, the TCRdb table keeps only in-frame clones and is missing some. This table has about 140,000 clones, nearly 95% appearing once. Germline loops: CDR1 MGHDK, CDR2 SYGVNS. V was pared by 3 bases and J by 3 bases, with 4 bases of the junction left unmatched. The CDR3 is made up of 15 amino acids. The origin of this receptor is an adult who received the AZD1222 COVID-19 vaccine. Here the sequenced sample was peripheral blood, taken 28 days after the second AZD1222 dose. The chain couples TRBV25-1 to TRBJ2-3, with 9 nucleotides matching TRBD1. CDR3: CASSDLQGATDTQYF. The CDR3, as DNA: TGTGCCAGCAGTGACTTACAGGGGGCTACAGATACGCAGTATTTT.